This TCR beta chain was sequenced during a study of blood T cell repertoires in COVID-19 (TCRdb year 2020). With regard to the full study: The collaborator samples originated in the United States, Italy and Spain and spanned the acute and convalescent phases of COVID-19. The material from the prospective study consisted of cDNA or gDNA derived from T cells, B-cell-depleted T cells, or PBMCs. Subjects who had been exposed to COVID-19, were actively infected with it, or had recovered from it provided the deeply sampled blood TCRbeta repertoires that made up the dataset. The repertoires were released in a freely available public database intended as a resource for research on the immune response to SARS-CoV-2. Samples came from the ongoing ImmuneRACE study (first 160 participants) plus 1,254 subjects from 6 global collaborators. The sample metadata nearly always contained a de-identified subject ID, COVID-19 status, age in years and sex. Where available, HLA class I and class II types were taken from metadata supplied by the sample provider and were not determined by assay-based typing. The investigation overall reported the following: The quantity of clinical and demographic metadata differed by source and by participant and was supplied without curation.

As concerns this clone: This clone's antigen is unknown. The sample holds no much larger clone one base away, and base qualities are not on file.

A second Seattle source provided samples from volunteer blood donors who had recovered from COVID-19. Whole blood was collected in K2EDTA tubes by collaborating institutions according to the institutions' own protocols. For TCRbeta analysis, collaborator samples were shipped as frozen whole blood, as isolated PBMCs, or as DNA extracted from either sample type. From the cysteine through the phenylalanine, the CDR3 covers 13 amino acids. Only the CDR3 part of the read is kept: 39 bases, read in frame from the first base. Via the germline V gene, CDR1 is KGHSH and CDR2 LQKENI. At the junction V is shortened by 4 bases and J by 6 bases, with 7 bases in between. TCRbeta CDR3 regions were amplified from genomic DNA by means of the immunoSEQ Assay, a bias-controlled multiplex PCR. On the study's bioinformatics: The number of nucleated cells in each sample was estimated by amplification of reference gene primers within the assay. Sequence reads were collapsed and filtered to measure the absolute abundance of every unique TCRbeta CDR3 rearrangement. Productive Simpson clonality was computed per sample as the square root of Simpson's diversity index over productive rearrangements. The source is immuneACCESS, and TCRdb retained only in-frame sequences with V and J called. Part of the clones is not carried over; for the studies checked, unresolved V genes explain less than half of this, and the remainder is unexplained. Clone size and the V and J calls come from that table; the DNA yielded D and trimming. In this sample the table shows about 92,000 clones, 80% of which occur a single time. About 8.7% of the sample belongs to the ten largest clones.

The sequence was obtained from a man aged 45-60 years who had recovered from COVID-19. The rearranged segments are TRBV18 and TRBJ1-6, with the D gene uncertain. The sample comprised peripheral blood. Read as DNA, the sequence is TGTGCCAGCTCACAGTCTAGTAATTCACCCCTCCACTTT. Its translation reads: CASSQSSNSPLHF. Outside the CDR3, residues come from the reference TRBV18 and TRBJ1-6 proteins, so the full variable domain is: NAGVMQNPRHLVRRRGQEARLRCSPMKGHSHVYWYRQLPEEGLKFMVYLQKENIIDESGMPKERFSAEFPKEGPSILRIQQVVRGDSAAYFCASSQSSNSPLHFGNGTRLTVT.